Listed below are T cell receptor beta chains from one sample, sequenced in a study of T cells in Graves' hyperthyroidism and ophthalmopathy. One entry per CDR3 protein, called by TCRdb with MiXCR from the multiplex PCR reads. Of 300,000 to 400,000 distinct CDR3 sequences in the sample, roughly an eighth were seen once. Source material: blood. The source is a woman younger than 30 with Graves' hyperthyroidism. The CDR3 runs from the conserved cysteine through the conserved F or W. Each record gives: D gene, V gene, clone size, J gene, CDR3 protein, CDR3 DNA. D genes are given only for firm matches. Size is omitted from some rows. Given values are once, few, many or a class for expanded clones.

TRBD2	TRBV5-1	.	TRBJ2-5	CASAGLGLAGGETQYF	TGCGCCAGCGCCGGCCTGGGACTAGCGGGAGGAGAGACCCAGTACTTC
TRBD1	TRBV19	few	TRBJ1-5	CASSGTGGLQPQHF	TGTGCCAGTAGCGGGACAGGGGGATTGCAGCCCCAGCATTTT
.	TRBV5-1	many	TRBJ1-1	CASSFPGGPEAFF	TGCGCCAGCAGCTTCCCTGGGGGGCCTGAAGCTTTCTTT
.	TRBV28	many	TRBJ1-1	CASGPGGTEAFF	TGTGCATCCGGACCGGGGGGAACTGAAGCTTTCTTT
.	TRBV6-1	many	TRBJ2-7	CASSTPGLAYEQYF	TGTGCCAGCAGTACCCCGGGACTGGCCTACGAGCAGTACTTC
TRBD2	TRBV12-3/TRBV12-4	.	TRBJ2-1	CATNRVREGLNERFF	TGTGCCACCAACAGGGTGCGGGAGGGCCTCAATGAGCGGTTCTTC
.	TRBV29-1	many	TRBJ1-2	CSALKERGRTGGYTF	TGCAGCGCCCTTAAGGAGCGGGGGCGCACTGGGGGCTACACCTTC
TRBD1	TRBV28	many	TRBJ1-2	CASNSGTGTYGYTF	TGTGCCAGCAACTCCGGGACAGGGACTTATGGCTACACCTTC
TRBD2	TRBV11-2	many	TRBJ2-3	CASSWGTLAGAQDTQYF	TGTGCCAGCAGCTGGGGAACACTAGCGGGGGCCCAAGATACGCAGTATTTT
.	TRBV28	many	TRBJ1-4	CASTRSQTNEKLFF	TGTGCCAGCACCCGATCACAAACTAATGAAAAACTGTTTTTT
TRBD1	TRBV27	many	TRBJ2-2	CASSPYRKQGSGGELFF	TGTGCCAGCAGCCCCTACAGGAAACAGGGGTCGGGCGGGGAGCTGTTTTTT
TRBD1	TRBV3-1	many	TRBJ2-5	CASSPGQREQETQYF	TGTGCCAGCAGCCCGGGACAGCGCGAACAAGAGACCCAGTACTTC
.	TRBV5-1	many	TRBJ2-7	CASSLADMAGNEQYF	TGCGCCAGCAGCTTGGCCGACATGGCGGGGAACGAGCAGTACTTC
.	TRBV6-1	many	TRBJ1-4	CASSGSPAATNEKLFF	TGTGCCAGCAGTGGATCCCCAGCTGCAACTAATGAAAAACTGTTTTTT
.	TRBV6-5	.	TRBJ1-2	CASSYLDYGYTF	TGTGCCAGCAGTTACCTAGACTATGGCTACACCTTC
.	TRBV7-2	many	TRBJ2-3	CASSKDYLDTDTQYF	TGTGCCAGCAGCAAGGACTACCTAGACACAGATACGCAGTATTTT
TRBD2	TRBV12-3/TRBV12-4	many	TRBJ2-5	CASSASSGLDETQYF	TGTGCCAGCAGTGCGAGTAGCGGGTTGGATGAGACCCAGTACTTC
.	TRBV12-3/TRBV12-4	many	TRBJ2-2	CASSPPWPLTGELFF	TGTGCCAGCAGCCCCCCTTGGCCCTTAACCGGGGAGCTGTTTTTT
TRBD1	TRBV6-1	many	TRBJ2-3	CASSPRQGWTDTQYF	TGTGCCAGCAGCCCTCGACAGGGATGGACAGATACGCAGTATTTT
.	TRBV24-1	many	TRBJ2-1	CATSDQGLPLSYNEQFF	TGTGCCACCAGTGATCAGGGATTACCCCTTTCCTACAATGAGCAGTTCTTC
.	TRBV24-1	many	TRBJ2-3	CATSDPRGSTDTQYF	TGTGCCACCAGTGACCCCCGGGGAAGCACAGATACGCAGTATTTT
TRBD2	TRBV28	.	TRBJ2-2	CASRQGRTSGNLVTGELFF	TGTGCCAGCAGGCAGGGTAGGACTAGCGGGAATCTAGTAACCGGGGAGCTGTTTTTT
.	TRBV2	many	TRBJ1-2	CAGYQEAGYGYTF	TGTGCCGGATACCAGGAGGCCGGCTATGGCTACACCTTC
.	TRBV2	many	TRBJ1-3	CASSVTAYSGNTIYF	TGTGCCAGCAGTGTGACAGCTTACTCTGGAAACACCATATATTTT
TRBD1	TRBV6-1	many	TRBJ2-1	CASSEDRGFSYNEQFF	TGTGCCAGCAGTGAGGACAGGGGCTTCTCCTACAATGAGCAGTTCTTC
.	TRBV7-9	many	TRBJ1-2	CASSPPIESFYTF	TGTGCCAGCAGCCCCCCTATCGAATCTTTCTACACCTTC
.	TRBV5-5	many	TRBJ1-2	CASSLVFPGKDYGYTF	TGTGCCAGCAGCTTGGTGTTCCCGGGAAAAGACTATGGCTACACCTTC
.	TRBV5-1	many	TRBJ2-7	CASSSRSEFYEQYF	TGCGCCAGCAGCTCCAGGAGTGAGTTCTACGAGCAGTACTTC
.	TRBV19	few	TRBJ2-1	CASSGVEFWGEQFF	TGTGCCAGTAGTGGAGTCGAATTCTGGGGTGAGCAGTTCTTC
TRBD1	TRBV4-3	many	TRBJ2-1	CASSPAGTGYNEQFF	TGCGCCAGCAGCCCAGCCGGGACAGGGTACAATGAGCAGTTCTTC
.	TRBV6-2/TRBV6-3	many	TRBJ1-1	CASSYREGWAEAFF	TGTGCCAGCAGTTATCGTGAGGGGTGGGCTGAAGCTTTCTTT
.	TRBV28	few	TRBJ1-5	CASSSFGAFSNQPQHF	TGTGCCAGCAGTTCGTTTGGGGCTTTCAGCAATCAGCCCCAGCATTTT
.	TRBV12-3/TRBV12-4	many	TRBJ1-2	CASSPNRGWGGYGYTF	TGTGCCAGCAGTCCCAATCGCGGTTGGGGAGGCTATGGCTACACCTTC